This TCR beta chain was profiled in a study of metastatic and nonmetastatic thyroid tumors. Overall study: Comparison of repertoires was carried out across blood and tumor or nodule tissue from malignant and benign thyroid patients. Study conclusions and caveats: Compared with benign nodules, malignant thyroid tumors were reported to have significantly higher TCR beta diversity in both blood and tumor.

Patients had received no treatment of any kind before thyroid surgery. By sample fraction, this clone is medium-sized. Its specificity is unknown. CDR3 size: 12 residues. The V gene's germline CDR1 is MNHEY and CDR2 SMNVEV (reference sequence). J gave up 2 bases and V 10 bases, and 4 bases lay outside the gene matches. Authors' processing steps: The authors used CDR3 differences across clinicopathological groups to build a distant-metastasis classifier for papillary thyroid cancer. TCRdb called clones again from the PCR reads with MiXCR. Here the V and J calls rest on TCRdb's processing, not on the authors' analysis. Of 45,000 to 55,000 clones in the sample, around 25% are singletons; the top ten hold 3% to 3.5%.

This sequence originates from a male donor with papillary thyroid cancer or a benign thyroid nodule (not recorded which). Some clones in this sample may be carry-over from other donors' samples. The sample consisted of blood. The rearrangement uses TRBV27 and TRBJ2-7, with 8 bases matching TRBD1. The CDR3 region has the DNA TGTGCCACGGGGACAGGAGCCTACGAGCAGTACTTC. Its protein product is CATGTGAYEQYF.